This T cell receptor (beta chain) derives from a study of cytomegalovirus exposure and HLA in healthy donors. This clone turned up a few times. This PCR relied on a set of 60 Vbeta primers and 13 Jbeta primers. Here immunoSEQ multiplex PCR was the method, and the copy in TCRdb shows in-frame clones only, minus some. The profile shows 100,000 to 150,000 clones, roughly 78% of them singletons. The receptor's source is a man aged 25 to 40 in good health and CMV-seronegative. The sample taken for sequencing was PBMCs.

The CDR3 sequence: CASRPRPGELFF. As DNA, the CDR3 is TGTGCCAGCAGACCTAGGCCCGGGGAGCTGTTTTTT. V usage is TRBV6-5 and J usage is TRBJ2-2; D remains unclear. V lost 6 bases to trimming and J lost 6 bases, with 8 bases between them. Germline values: CDR1 MNHEY, CDR2 SVGAGI. CDR3 length: 12 residues.